This TCR beta chain was sequenced during a study of response to subunit inactivated influenza vaccine. General observations from the study: Researchers suggested that each seasonal influenza vaccination recruits few new T cells.

As concerns this clonotype: Its target is unknown.

The CDR3 totals 14 residues. Germline CDR1 GTSNPN, CDR2 SVGIG (reference sequence). V lost 0 bases and J 0 bases, leaving 6 bases between the germline ends. TCRdb analysed the RT-PCR reads with MiXCR anew, one entry per CDR3 protein. The repertoire holds about 500,000 distinct CDR3 sequences, with roughly 13% as singletons. This TCR derives from a man aged 50-60 years who received an inactivated influenza vaccine. The sample here was PBMCs from blood, taken roughly 46 days after vaccination. The V and J genes are TRBV30 and TRBJ1-3; D remains ambiguous. CDR3 residues: CAWSVFFSGNTIYF. Written as DNA, the CDR3 is TGTGCCTGGAGTGTATTTTTCTCTGGAAACACCATATATTTT.